These 31 T cell receptor beta chains were all obtained from the same sample, sequenced in a study of cytomegalovirus exposure and HLA in healthy donors. TCRdb keeps only in-frame clones here, not all; method: immunoSEQ multiplex PCR. The repertoire holds tens of thousands of clones, with about 95% as singletons. The material sequenced was PBMCs. These TCRs come from a man between 18 and 35 years old in good health and CMV-seropositive.

The chain employs TRBV28 and TRBJ2-6; 7 bases agree with TRBD1. V was clipped by 7 bases and J by 2 bases; unmatched bases: 5. There are 15 residues in the CDR3. The germline CDR1 and CDR2 sequences are MDHEN and SYDVKM. CDR3 nucleotide sequence: TGTGCCAGCAAATTACAGGGGACTGGGGCCAACGTCCTGACTTTC. Protein: CASKLQGTGANVLTF. Drawing the rest from reference TRBV28 and TRBJ2-6, the complete variable domain is DVKVTQSSRYLVKRTGEKVFLECVQDMDHENMFWYRQDPGLGLRLIYFSYDVKMKEKGDIPEGYSVSREKKERFSLILESASTNQTSMYLCASKLQGTGANVLTFGAGSRLTVL.

The chain combines TRBV30 with TRBJ1-5; 8 nucleotides line up with TRBD1. Germline V lookup: CDR1 GTSNPN, CDR2 SVGIG (reference sequence). There are 15 residues in the CDR3. Losses at the gene ends were 5 bases for V and 1 base for J; bases not matched to a gene: 7. In DNA, the CDR3 is TGTGCCTGGTCTAGCGGGACAGGAAGCAATCAGCCCCAGCATTTT. Translated, it gives CAWSSGTGSNQPQHF.

This chain uses TRBV19 with TRBJ1-2; D gene unclear. V was cut by 6 bases and J by 1 base, with 9 bases left in between. Germline V gene data show CDR1 as LNHDA and CDR2 as SQIVND (reference sequence). This CDR3 contains 13 residues. The CDR3 here is CASRDGDNYGYTF. The CDR3 nucleotides read TGTGCCAGTAGAGACGGAGATAACTATGGCTACACCTTC.

The chain couples TRBV5-1 to TRBJ2-2; maybe TRBD1 (6 bases). V lost 4 bases to trimming and J lost 5 bases, with 24 bases between them. CDR1 and CDR2 from the germline V gene are SGHRS and YFSETQ. The CDR3 is made up of 18 amino acids. The CDR3: CASSPDGRGGFSTGELFF. The DNA of the CDR3 is TGCGCCAGCAGCCCGGACGGCAGGGGCGGCTTTAGTACCGGGGAGCTGTTTTTT. The whole variable domain, remainder taken from reference TRBV5-1 and TRBJ2-2, is KAGVTQTPRYLIKTRGQQVTLSCSPISGHRSVSWYQQTPGQGLQFLFEYFSETQRNKGNFPGRFSGRQFSNSRSEMNVSTLELGDSALYLCASSPDGRGGFSTGELFFGEGSRLTVL.

V gene TRBV9 combines with J gene TRBJ2-3; 11 bases fit TRBD2. Germline V lookup: CDR1 SGDLS, CDR2 YYNGEE. This CDR3 comprises 14 residues. The trim removed 9 bases at V and 5 bases at J, leaving 8 bases unmatched. This CDR3 is CATGSGRAQDTQYF. The DNA of the CDR3 is TGTGCCACCGGTAGCGGGAGGGCCCAAGATACGCAGTATTTT.

This chain joins TRBV30 and TRBJ2-3; 8 bases are shared with TRBD1. The CDR3 length is 15 residues. Per the germline V gene, CDR1 is GTSNPN and CDR2 is SVGIG (reference sequence). With 3 bases clipped from V and 3 bases from J, the junction kept 8 bases outside the gene matches. CDR3 amino acids: CAWRSQGAGTDTQYF. Here the CDR3 DNA reads TGTGCCTGGAGATCTCAGGGGGCAGGGACAGATACGCAGTATTTT.

This chain links TRBV7-9 with TRBJ1-1; D not certain. V was trimmed by 6 bases and J by 6 bases, leaving 14 bases between them. This CDR3 is built from 13 residues. CDR1 is SEHNR, CDR2 FQNEAQ, per germline (reference sequence). CDR3: CASSRITGAEAFF. Here the CDR3 DNA reads TGTGCCAGCAGTAGGATTACCGGGGCTGAAGCTTTCTTT.

The chain employs TRBV27 and TRBJ1-1; unclear D gene. V dropped 6 bases and J dropped 3 bases, with 8 bases sitting between them. This CDR3 region has 12 residues. Looked up from germline, CDR1 is MNHEY and CDR2 is SMNVEV (reference sequence). The CDR3 DNA is TGTGCCAGCAGAGGAGCGGACACTGAAGCTTTCTTT. It specifies CASRGADTEAFF.

The rearrangement uses TRBV11-2 and TRBJ2-5; TRBD1 is a possible D gene (5 bases). This CDR3 is 15 amino acids long. The V and J ends lost 1 base and 0 bases respectively, with 9 bases between them. Germline CDR1 reads SGHAT; CDR2 reads FQNNGV. CDR3 nucleotide sequence: TGTGCCAGCAGCTTAGGGACAAAGAACCAAGAGACCCAGTACTTC. Encoded protein: CASSLGTKNQETQYF.

CDR3 sequence: CASSRTGGNQPQHF. CDR3 nucleotides: TGTGCCAGCAGTCGGACAGGGGGAAATCAGCCCCAGCATTTT. The chain recombines TRBV27 with TRBJ1-5, with 10 bases aligning to TRBD1. With V trimmed by 5 bases and J by 4 bases, 2 bases remained unmatched. The length of the CDR3 is 14 residues. Germline CDR1 is MNHEY and CDR2 is SMNVEV (reference sequence).

Here the CDR3 DNA reads TGCGCCAGCAGTGATAGGACAGGGGCGCGTCGGCAGTACTTC. Translated: CASSDRTGARRQYF. This chain uses TRBV10-1 with TRBJ2-7; the match to TRBD1 covers 9 bases. Germline V CDR1 and CDR2: WNHNN, SYGVQD (reference sequence). This CDR3 contains 14 residues. The J segment lost 9 bases and the V segment lost 3 bases, leaving 9 bases of the junction unmatched.

V usage is TRBV2 and J usage is TRBJ2-7; the D is unclear. Germline V gives CDR1 SNHLY, CDR2 FYNNEI. CDR3 size: 13 residues. V was shortened by 7 bases and J by 0 bases, with 10 bases between the two germline ends. The CDR3 protein is CASNPVFSYEQYF. In nucleotides, the CDR3 is TGTGCCAGCAACCCGGTATTCTCCTACGAGCAGTACTTC.

V is TRBV5-1 and J is TRBJ1-1; 9 bases agree with TRBD1. The trim removed 6 bases at V and 6 bases at J, leaving 15 bases unmatched. The CDR3 covers 16 residues. Germline CDR1 SGHRS, CDR2 YFSETQ. The chain's CDR3 is CASTVGTGGGDAEAFF. As DNA, the CDR3 is TGCGCCAGCACAGTAGGTACAGGGGGCGGGGACGCTGAAGCTTTCTTT.

This chain uses TRBV10-3 with TRBJ2-7, with a weak D call TRBD2 (6 bases). The CDR3 is 16 amino acids. Trimming stripped 4 bases from V and 2 bases from J, with 18 bases between. Germline V gene lookup returns CDR1 ENHRY and CDR2 SYGVKD. CDR3 DNA sequence: TGTGCCATCAGTGGGTTTCAGGGACTCCGGGCCTACGAGCAGTACTTC. This translates into CAISGFQGLRAYEQYF.

This rearrangement joins TRBV10-3 to TRBJ2-6; D unclear. CDR3 size: 17 residues. V lost 0 bases and J 0 bases, leaving 9 bases between the germline ends. Germline loops: CDR1 ENHRY, CDR2 SYGVKD. CDR3 in amino acids: CAISESGRLSGANVLTF. The CDR3 DNA is TGTGCCATCAGTGAGTCAGGCAGACTCTCTGGGGCCAACGTCCTGACTTTC.

V is TRBV5-1 and J is TRBJ2-1, with 10 bases lining up with TRBD2. Trimming took 2 bases from V and 2 from J; bases not matched to a gene: 1. Germline CDR1 and CDR2: SGHRS and YFSETQ. The CDR3 is made up of 15 amino acids. CDR3 DNA sequence: TGCGCCAGCAGCTTCCTAGCGGGGGCCTACAATGAGCAGTTCTTC. Translating it yields CASSFLAGAYNEQFF.

The V and J genes are TRBV6-5 and TRBJ1-3; tentatively, D is TRBD1 (5 bases). In germline, CDR1 is MNHEY, CDR2 SVGAGI. This CDR3 has 15 amino acids. The germline V and J ends were trimmed by 8 bases and 3 bases, with 17 bases remaining between them. CDR3 nucleotide sequence: TGTGCCAGCTCTCCCGGGGGGGGGTATGGAAACACCATATATTTT. Translation: CASSPGGGYGNTIYF.

The CDR3 bases are TGCGCCAGCAGCCCAGTTCCTCTCGGAGGACAGCCCCAGCATTTT. It codes for CASSPVPLGGQPQHF. This rearrangement joins TRBV4-1 to TRBJ1-5; D gene uncertain. With 4 bases removed from V and 7 bases from J, the gap between germline ends came to 17 bases. Per the germline V gene, CDR1 is MGHRA and CDR2 is YSYEKL. The CDR3 runs 15 residues.

The chain joins TRBV28 to TRBJ2-4, with D tentatively TRBD1 (6 bases). This CDR3 is 13 amino acids long. Germline CDR1 and CDR2: MDHEN and SYDVKM. V dropped 2 bases and J dropped 7 bases, with 9 bases sitting between them. The DNA for the CDR3 is TGTGCCAGCAGTTTACCAGGGGTTAACATTCAGTACTTC. This translates into CASSLPGVNIQYF. Looking up the rest from reference TRBV28 and TRBJ2-4 gives the full variable domain: DVKVTQSSRYLVKRTGEKVFLECVQDMDHENMFWYRQDPGLGLRLIYFSYDVKMKEKGDIPEGYSVSREKKERFSLILESASTNQTSMYLCASSLPGVNIQYFGAGTRLSVL.

The V gene is TRBV29-1, the J gene TRBJ1-1, with 7 bases identical to TRBD1. The CDR3 sequence is 13 residues long. V lost 4 bases and J lost 4; bases outside the gene matches: 6. Germline-derived CDR1 and CDR2 are SQVTM and ANQGSEA. CDR3 protein: CSVGQGVVTEAFF. DNA of the CDR3: TGCAGCGTTGGGCAGGGGGTGGTCACTGAAGCTTTCTTT. Combining the CDR3 with reference TRBV29-1 and TRBJ1-1 gives the whole variable domain SAVISQKPSRDICQRGTSLTIQCQVDSQVTMMFWYRQQPGQSLTLIATANQGSEATYESGFVIDKFPISRPNLTFSTLTVSNMSPEDSSIYLCSVGQGVVTEAFFGQGTRLTVV.

This clone was seen once. V gene TRBV2 combines with J gene TRBJ1-6; 7 bases are shared with TRBD1. With 5 bases clipped from V and 6 bases from J, the junction kept 7 bases outside the gene matches. Germline V gives CDR1 SNHLY, CDR2 FYNNEI. The CDR3 has 15 residues. The CDR3 sequence: CASSQLRQGNSPLHF. The DNA of the CDR3 is TGTGCCAGCAGTCAATTAAGACAGGGTAATTCACCCCTCCACTTT.

The chain joins TRBV5-3 to TRBJ1-5; possible D gene TRBD1, 5 bases. TRBV5-3 is an ORF, with its function uncertain. There are 15 residues in the CDR3. V was pared by 7 bases and J by 0 bases, with 14 bases between. CDR3 amino acids: CARPNQGNSNQPQHF. Written as DNA, the CDR3 is TGTGCCAGACCCAACCAGGGAAATAGCAATCAGCCCCAGCATTTT.

The CDR3 loop is CASSFDRGSEKLFF. CDR3 nucleotide sequence: TGTGCCAGCAGTTTTGACAGGGGGTCCGAAAAACTGTTTTTT. V usage is TRBV6-5 and J usage is TRBJ1-4; 9 positions match TRBD1. The J segment lost 8 bases and the V segment lost 4 bases, leaving 5 bases of the junction unmatched. The CDR3 is made up of 14 amino acids. Germline V lookup: CDR1 MNHEY, CDR2 SVGAGI.

The count of this clone is one. The V gene is TRBV11-2, the J gene TRBJ2-4; 8 bases fit TRBD2. The V gene's germline CDR1 is SGHAT and CDR2 FQNNGV. The CDR3 is made up of 15 amino acids. V gave up 3 bases and J gave up 8 bases; unmatched junction bases: 9. The CDR3 region has the DNA TGTGCCAGCAGCTTGGGCGGACGGGAGGGGGACATTCAGTACTTC. Translation: CASSLGGREGDIQYF.

The chain carries TRBV19 and TRBJ1-4, with D unresolved. Per germline, CDR1 LNHDA and CDR2 SQIVND (reference sequence). There are 14 residues in the CDR3. Trimming shortened V by 10 bases and J by 7 bases, and 19 bases separated the two germline ends. The CDR3 protein is CATSGVRSSEKLFF. The CDR3 DNA follows: TGTGCCACGTCGGGAGTCAGATCAAGTGAAAAACTGTTTTTT.

Notes on this clone: The same CDR3 can be traced to other DNA sequences in this sample. The chain joins TRBV27 to TRBJ1-1, with unresolved D. The CDR3 contains 13 residues. V lost 5 bases and J 1 base, leaving 8 bases between the germline ends. Germline CDR1 MNHEY, CDR2 SMNVEV (reference sequence). The CDR3 loop is CASSLTENTEAFF. The CDR3 DNA reads TGTGCCAGCAGTCTTACAGAGAACACTGAAGCTTTCTTT.

CDR3 sequence reads: CASSLRQGAGELFF. The CDR3 nucleotides read TGTGCCAGCAGCCTTCGACAGGGGGCCGGGGAGCTGTTTTTT. The chain is built from TRBV5-4 and TRBJ2-2, with 9 bases aligning to TRBD1. J lost 6 bases, V lost 4 bases, and 4 bases had no gene match. This CDR3 contains 14 residues. CDR1 and CDR2 (germline): SGHNT, YYREEE (reference sequence). The full variable domain, rest sourced from reference TRBV5-4 and TRBJ2-2, is ETGVTQSPTHLIKTRGQQVTLRCSSQSGHNTVSWYQQALGQGPQFIFQYYREEENGRGNFPPRFSGLQFPNYSSELNVNALELDDSALYLCASSLRQGAGELFFGEGSRLTVL.

The chain links TRBV27 to TRBJ2-7; 7 bases align to TRBD2. The germline V gene encodes CDR1 MNHEY and CDR2 SMNVEV (reference sequence). V trimming: 2 bases; J trimming: 4 bases; junction bases outside the gene matches: 8. The CDR3 consists of 15 residues. Here the CDR3 reads CASSLRSSGMYEQYF. CDR3 in DNA: TGTGCCAGCAGTTTACGGTCCAGCGGGATGTACGAGCAGTACTTC.

J is TRBJ2-1 and V is TRBV5-4; D is possibly TRBD2 (5 bases). Germline-derived CDR1 and CDR2 are SGHNT and YYREEE (reference sequence). The CDR3 runs to 15 residues. V was trimmed by 0 bases and J by 5 bases, leaving 12 bases between them. CDR3 sequence reads: CASSLGRSRNNEQFF. The CDR3 DNA is TGTGCCAGCAGCTTGGGGAGGTCAAGAAACAATGAGCAGTTCTTC.

V usage is TRBV6-5 and J usage is TRBJ2-3, with 9 nucleotides matching TRBD2. Germline values: CDR1 MNHEY, CDR2 SVGAGI. CDR3 length: 15 residues. V was clipped by 3 bases and J by 5 bases; unmatched bases: 6. CDR3 nucleotides: TGTGCCAGCAGTTATGTGACTAGCGGAGAAGATACGCAGTATTTT. As protein: CASSYVTSGEDTQYF.

CDR3 nucleotides: TGTGCCAGCAGCCCCAGACTAGCGGGCAACGAGCAGTACTTC. This encodes CASSPRLAGNEQYF. The V and J genes are TRBV11-1 and TRBJ2-7; 10 nucleotides agree with TRBD2. The germline gives CDR1 SGHAT, CDR2 FQDESV (reference sequence). After removal of 5 bases from V and 5 bases from J, the junction contained 6 bases not matched to a gene. The CDR3 loop spans 14 amino acids.